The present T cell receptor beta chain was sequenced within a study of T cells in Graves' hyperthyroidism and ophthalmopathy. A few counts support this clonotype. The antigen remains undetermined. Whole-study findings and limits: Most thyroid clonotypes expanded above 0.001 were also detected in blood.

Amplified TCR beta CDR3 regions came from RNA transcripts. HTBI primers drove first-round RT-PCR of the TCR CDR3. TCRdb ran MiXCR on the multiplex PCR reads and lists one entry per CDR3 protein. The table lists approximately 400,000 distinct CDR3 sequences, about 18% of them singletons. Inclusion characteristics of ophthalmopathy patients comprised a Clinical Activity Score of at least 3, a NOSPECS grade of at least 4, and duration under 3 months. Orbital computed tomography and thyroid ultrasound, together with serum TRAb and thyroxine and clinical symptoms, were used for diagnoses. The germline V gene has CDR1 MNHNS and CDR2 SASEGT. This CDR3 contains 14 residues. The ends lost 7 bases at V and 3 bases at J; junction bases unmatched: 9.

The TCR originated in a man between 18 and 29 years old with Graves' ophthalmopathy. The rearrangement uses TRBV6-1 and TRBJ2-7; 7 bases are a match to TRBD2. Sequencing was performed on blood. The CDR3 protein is CASTRGLGVYEQYF. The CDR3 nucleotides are TGTGCCAGCACTCGAGGACTAGGAGTCTACGAGCAGTACTTC.